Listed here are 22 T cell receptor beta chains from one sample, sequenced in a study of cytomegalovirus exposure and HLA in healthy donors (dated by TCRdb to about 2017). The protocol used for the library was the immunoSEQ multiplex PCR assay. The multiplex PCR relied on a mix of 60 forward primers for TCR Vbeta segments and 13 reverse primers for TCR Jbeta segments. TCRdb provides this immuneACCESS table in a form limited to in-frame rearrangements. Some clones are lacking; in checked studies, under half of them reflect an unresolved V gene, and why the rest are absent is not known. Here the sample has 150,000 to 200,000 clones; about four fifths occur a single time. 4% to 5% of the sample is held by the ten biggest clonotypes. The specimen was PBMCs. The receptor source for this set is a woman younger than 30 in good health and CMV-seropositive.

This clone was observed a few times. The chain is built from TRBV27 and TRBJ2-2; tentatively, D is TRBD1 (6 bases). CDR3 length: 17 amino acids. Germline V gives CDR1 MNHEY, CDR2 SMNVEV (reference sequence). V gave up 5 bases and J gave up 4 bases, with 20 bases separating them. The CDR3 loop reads CASSQIGLGAVTGELFF. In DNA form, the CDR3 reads TGTGCCAGCAGTCAAATCGGCCTGGGGGCGGTCACCGGGGAGCTGTTTTTT.

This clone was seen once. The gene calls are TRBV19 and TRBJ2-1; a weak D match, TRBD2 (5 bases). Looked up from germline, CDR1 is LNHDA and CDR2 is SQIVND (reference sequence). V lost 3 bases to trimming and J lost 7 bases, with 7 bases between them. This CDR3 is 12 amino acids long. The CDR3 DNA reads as TGTGCCAGTAGTATTACGGGGAATGAGCAGTTCTTC. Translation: CASSITGNEQFF.

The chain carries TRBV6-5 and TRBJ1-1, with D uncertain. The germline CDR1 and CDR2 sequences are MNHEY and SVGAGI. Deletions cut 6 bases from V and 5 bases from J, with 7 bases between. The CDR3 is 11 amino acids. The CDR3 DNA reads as TGTGCCAGCAGAAGGAGTACTGAAGCTTTCTTT. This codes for CASRRSTEAFF.

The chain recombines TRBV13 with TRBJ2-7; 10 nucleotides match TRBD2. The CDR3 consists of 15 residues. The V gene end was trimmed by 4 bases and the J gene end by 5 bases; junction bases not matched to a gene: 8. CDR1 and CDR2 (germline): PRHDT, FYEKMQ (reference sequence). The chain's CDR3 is CASSSPAGGLDEQYF. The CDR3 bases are TGTGCCAGCAGCTCGCCAGCGGGGGGGCTTGACGAGCAGTACTTC. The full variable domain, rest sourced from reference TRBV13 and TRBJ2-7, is AAGVIQSPRHLIKEKRETATLKCYPIPRHDTVYWYQQGPGQDPQFLISFYEKMQSDKGSIPDRFSAQQFSDYHSELNMSSLELGDSALYFCASSSPAGGLDEQYFGPGTRLTVT.

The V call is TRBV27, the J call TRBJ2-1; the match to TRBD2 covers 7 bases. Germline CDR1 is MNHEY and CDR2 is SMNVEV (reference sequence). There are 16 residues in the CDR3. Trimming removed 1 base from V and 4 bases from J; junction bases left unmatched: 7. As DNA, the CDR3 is TGTGCCAGCAGTTTATTCAGCGGGGAAGGATACAATGAGCAGTTCTTC. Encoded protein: CASSLFSGEGYNEQFF.

Here the CDR3 reads CASKSGTSANQETQYF. In DNA form, the CDR3 reads TGTGCCAGCAAATCCGGGACTAGCGCCAACCAAGAGACCCAGTACTTC. This chain uses TRBV2 with TRBJ2-5; 10 bases fit TRBD2. Germline V lookup: CDR1 SNHLY, CDR2 FYNNEI. V shed 7 bases, J shed 0 bases, and the junction held 8 bases outside the gene matches. This CDR3 comprises 16 residues.

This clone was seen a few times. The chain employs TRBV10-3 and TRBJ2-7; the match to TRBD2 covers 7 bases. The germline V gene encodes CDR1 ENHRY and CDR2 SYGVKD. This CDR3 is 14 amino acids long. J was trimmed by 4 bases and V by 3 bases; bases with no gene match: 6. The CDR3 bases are TGTGCCATCAGTGAAGGGAGGGGTCCGTACGAGCAGTACTTC. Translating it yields CAISEGRGPYEQYF.

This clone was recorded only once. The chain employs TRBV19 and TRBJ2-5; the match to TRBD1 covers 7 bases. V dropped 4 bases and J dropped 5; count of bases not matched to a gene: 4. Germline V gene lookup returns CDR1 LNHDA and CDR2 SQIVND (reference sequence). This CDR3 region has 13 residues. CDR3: CASSTQGQETQYF. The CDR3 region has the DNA TGTGCCAGTAGTACACAGGGACAGGAGACCCAGTACTTC.

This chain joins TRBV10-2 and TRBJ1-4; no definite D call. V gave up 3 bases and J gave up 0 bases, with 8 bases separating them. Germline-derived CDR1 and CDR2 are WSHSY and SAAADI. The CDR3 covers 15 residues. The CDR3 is CASSDQITTNEKLFF. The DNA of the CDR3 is TGCGCCAGCAGTGACCAGATTACAACTAATGAAAAACTGTTTTTT.

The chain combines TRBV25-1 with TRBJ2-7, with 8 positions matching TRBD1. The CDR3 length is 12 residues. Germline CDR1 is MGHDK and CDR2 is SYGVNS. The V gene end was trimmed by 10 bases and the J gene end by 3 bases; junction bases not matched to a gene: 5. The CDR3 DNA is TGTGCCAAGAAGGACAGGGTCTACGAGCAGTACTTC. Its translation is CAKKDRVYEQYF.

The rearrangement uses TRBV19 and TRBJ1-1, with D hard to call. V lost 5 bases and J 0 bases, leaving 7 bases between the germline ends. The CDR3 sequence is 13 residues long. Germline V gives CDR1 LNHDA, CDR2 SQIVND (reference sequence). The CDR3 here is CASSSTVNTEAFF. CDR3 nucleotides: TGTGCCAGTAGTTCTACGGTGAACACTGAAGCTTTCTTT.

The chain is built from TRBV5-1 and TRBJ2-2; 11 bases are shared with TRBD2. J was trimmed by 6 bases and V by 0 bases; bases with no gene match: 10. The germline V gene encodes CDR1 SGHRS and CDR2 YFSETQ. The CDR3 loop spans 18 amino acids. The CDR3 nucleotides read TGCGCCAGCAGCTTGGTTAGCGGGGGGGCCGGAGGTCCCGGGGAGCTGTTTTTT. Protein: CASSLVSGGAGGPGELFF. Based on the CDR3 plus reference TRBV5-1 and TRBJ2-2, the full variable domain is KAGVTQTPRYLIKTRGQQVTLSCSPISGHRSVSWYQQTPGQGLQFLFEYFSETQRNKGNFPGRFSGRQFSNSRSEMNVSTLELGDSALYLCASSLVSGGAGGPGELFFGEGSRLTVL.

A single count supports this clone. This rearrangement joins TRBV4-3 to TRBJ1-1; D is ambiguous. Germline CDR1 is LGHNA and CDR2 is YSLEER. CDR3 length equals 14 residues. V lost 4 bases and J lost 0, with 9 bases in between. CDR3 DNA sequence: TGCGCCAGCAGCCGAGGTAACATGAACACTGAAGCTTTCTTT. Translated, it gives CASSRGNMNTEAFF.

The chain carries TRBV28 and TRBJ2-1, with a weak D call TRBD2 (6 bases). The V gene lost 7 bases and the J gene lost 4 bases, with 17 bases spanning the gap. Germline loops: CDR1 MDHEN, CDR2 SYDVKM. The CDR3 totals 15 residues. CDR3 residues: CASTPFSGEYNEQFF. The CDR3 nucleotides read TGTGCCAGCACCCCCTTTAGCGGAGAGTACAATGAGCAGTTCTTC.

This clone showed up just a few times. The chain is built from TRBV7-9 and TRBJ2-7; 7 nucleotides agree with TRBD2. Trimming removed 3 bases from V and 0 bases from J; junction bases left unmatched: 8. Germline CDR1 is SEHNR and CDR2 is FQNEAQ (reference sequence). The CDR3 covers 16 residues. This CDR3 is CASSFSRGTLSYEQYF. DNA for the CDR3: TGTGCCAGCAGCTTTTCGCGGGGGACCCTCTCCTACGAGCAGTACTTC.

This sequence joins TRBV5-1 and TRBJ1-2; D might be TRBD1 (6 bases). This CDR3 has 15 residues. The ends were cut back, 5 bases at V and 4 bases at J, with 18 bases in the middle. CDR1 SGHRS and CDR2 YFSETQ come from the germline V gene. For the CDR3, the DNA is TGCGCCAGCAGTCAAGATACAGGGTTAAGCTATGGCTACACCTTC. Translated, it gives CASSQDTGLSYGYTF.

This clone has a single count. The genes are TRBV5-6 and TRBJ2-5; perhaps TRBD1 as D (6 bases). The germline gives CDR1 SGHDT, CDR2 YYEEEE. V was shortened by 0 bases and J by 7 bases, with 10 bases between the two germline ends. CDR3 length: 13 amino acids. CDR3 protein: CASSLEGVGTQYF. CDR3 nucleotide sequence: TGTGCCAGCAGCTTGGAGGGGGTGGGGACCCAGTACTTC. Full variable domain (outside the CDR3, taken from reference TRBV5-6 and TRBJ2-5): DAGVTQSPTHLIKTRGQQVTLRCSPKSGHDTVSWYQQALGQGPQFIFQYYEEEERQRGNFPDRFSGHQFPNYSSELNVNALLLGDSALYLCASSLEGVGTQYFGPGTRLLVL.

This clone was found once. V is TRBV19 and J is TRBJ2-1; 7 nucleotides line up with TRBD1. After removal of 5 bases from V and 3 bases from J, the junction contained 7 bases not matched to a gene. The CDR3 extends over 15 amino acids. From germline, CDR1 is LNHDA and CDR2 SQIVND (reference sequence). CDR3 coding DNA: TGTGCCAGTAGTGACGACAGGGAAGGCTACAATGAGCAGTTCTTC. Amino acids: CASSDDREGYNEQFF.

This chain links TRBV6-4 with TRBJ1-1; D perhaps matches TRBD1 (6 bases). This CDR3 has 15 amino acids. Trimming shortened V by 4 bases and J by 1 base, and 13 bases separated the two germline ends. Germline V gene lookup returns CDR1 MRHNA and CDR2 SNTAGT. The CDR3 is CASSGSGTPNTEAFF. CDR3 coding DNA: TGTGCCAGCAGTGGTTCCGGGACACCGAACACTGAAGCTTTCTTT.

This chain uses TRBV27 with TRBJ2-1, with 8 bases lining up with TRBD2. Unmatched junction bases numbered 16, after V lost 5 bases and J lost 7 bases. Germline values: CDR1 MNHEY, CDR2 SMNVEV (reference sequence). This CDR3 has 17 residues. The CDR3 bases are TGTGCCAGCAGTCCCCTGGGTGCGGGGGGCCGAGGGAATGAGCAGTTCTTC. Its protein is CASSPLGAGGRGNEQFF.

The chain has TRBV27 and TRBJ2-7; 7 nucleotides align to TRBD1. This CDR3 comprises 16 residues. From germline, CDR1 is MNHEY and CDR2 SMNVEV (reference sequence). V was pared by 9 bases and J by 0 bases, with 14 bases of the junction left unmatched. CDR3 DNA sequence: TGTGCCAGTAGACCGCCCGGGACAGTGACCTCCTACGAGCAGTACTTC. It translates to CASRPPGTVTSYEQYF.

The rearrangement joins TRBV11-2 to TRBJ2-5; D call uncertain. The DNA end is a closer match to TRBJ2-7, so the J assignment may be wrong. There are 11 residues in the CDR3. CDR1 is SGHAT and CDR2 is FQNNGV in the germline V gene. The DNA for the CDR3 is TGTGCCAGCAAATTTGCTTACGAGCAGTACTTC. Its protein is CASKFAYEQYF.